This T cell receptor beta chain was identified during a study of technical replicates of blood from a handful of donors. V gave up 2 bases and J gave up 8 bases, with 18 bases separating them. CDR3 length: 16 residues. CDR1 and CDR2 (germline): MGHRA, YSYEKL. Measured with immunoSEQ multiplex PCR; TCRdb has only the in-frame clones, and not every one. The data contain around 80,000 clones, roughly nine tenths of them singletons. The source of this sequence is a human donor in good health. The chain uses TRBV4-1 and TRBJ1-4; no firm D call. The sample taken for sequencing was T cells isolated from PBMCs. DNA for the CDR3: TGCGCCAGCAGCCAATGGATAAAGGGAGACCCAGAAAAACTGTTTTTT. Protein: CASSQWIKGDPEKLFF.